This T cell receptor (beta chain) was found in a study of immune heterogeneity within non-small cell lung tumors. CDR1 is LGHNA and CDR2 is YNFKEQ in the germline V gene. Trimming at V came to 0 bases and at J to 6 bases, leaving 11 bases not matched to a gene. The CDR3 contains 19 residues. Multiplex PCR relied on 32 V and 13 J primers to amplify TCR beta CDR3. TCRdb redid the calling of the multiplex PCR reads with MiXCR, one entry per CDR3 protein. The data contain around 2,000 distinct CDR3 sequences, 22% of them singletons. Template material comprised bulk tumor genomic DNA at 600 ng per sample. During surgery, each primary tumor gave multiple biopsies spaced as far apart as possible. Samples came from untreated patients having curative surgery for newly diagnosed non-small cell lung cancer. Non-small cell lung cancer patients, newly diagnosed and having surgery with curative intent, served as donors.

This clonotype was recorded a few times. Sequenced: lung tumor tissue. V and J are TRBV4-2 and TRBJ2-4; 13 nucleotides align to TRBD2. The source is a woman aged 45-65 years with non-small cell lung cancer. The CDR3 loop is CASSQDMGTSGGGINIQYF. The CDR3 coding sequence is TGTGCCAGCAGCCAAGATATGGGTACTAGCGGGGGGGGGATAAACATTCAGTACTTC.